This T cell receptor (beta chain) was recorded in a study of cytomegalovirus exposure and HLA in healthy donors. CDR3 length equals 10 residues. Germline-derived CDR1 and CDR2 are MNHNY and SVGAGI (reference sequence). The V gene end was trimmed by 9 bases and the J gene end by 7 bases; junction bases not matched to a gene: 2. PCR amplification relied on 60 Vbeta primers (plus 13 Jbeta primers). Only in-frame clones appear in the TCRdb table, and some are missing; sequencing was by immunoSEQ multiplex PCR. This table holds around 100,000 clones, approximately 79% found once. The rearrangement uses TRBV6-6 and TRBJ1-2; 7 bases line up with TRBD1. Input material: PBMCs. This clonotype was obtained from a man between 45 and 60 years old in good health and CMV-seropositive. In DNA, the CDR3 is TGTGCCAGTTACAGGGGTGGCTACACCTTC. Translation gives CASYRGGYTF.